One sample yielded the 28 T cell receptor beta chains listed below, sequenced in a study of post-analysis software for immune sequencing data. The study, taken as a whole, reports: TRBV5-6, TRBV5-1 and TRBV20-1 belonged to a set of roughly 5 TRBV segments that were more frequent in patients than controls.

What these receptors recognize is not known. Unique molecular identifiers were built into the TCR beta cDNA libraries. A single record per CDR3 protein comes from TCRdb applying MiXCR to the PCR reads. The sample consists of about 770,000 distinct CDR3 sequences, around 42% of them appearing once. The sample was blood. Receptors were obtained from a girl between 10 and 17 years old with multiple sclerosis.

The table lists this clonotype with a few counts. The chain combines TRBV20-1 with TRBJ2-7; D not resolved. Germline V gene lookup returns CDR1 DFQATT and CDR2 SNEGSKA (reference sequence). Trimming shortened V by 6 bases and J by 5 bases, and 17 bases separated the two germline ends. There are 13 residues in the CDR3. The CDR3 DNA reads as TGCAGTGCCTCCGGGCCAATGTATAACGAGCAGTACTTC. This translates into CSASGPMYNEQYF.

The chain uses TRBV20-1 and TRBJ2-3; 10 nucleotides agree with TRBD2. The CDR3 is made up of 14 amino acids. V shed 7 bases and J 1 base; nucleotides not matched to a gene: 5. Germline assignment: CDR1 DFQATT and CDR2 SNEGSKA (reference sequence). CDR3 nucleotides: TGCAGTGGGGAAGGGACTAGCGGCACAGATACGCAGTATTTT. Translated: CSGEGTSGTDTQYF.

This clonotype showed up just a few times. In nucleotides, the CDR3 is TGTGCCAGCAGCACGGGACTAGCGGGGAGAGATACGCAGTATTTT. Its protein product is CASSTGLAGRDTQYF. The V gene is TRBV11-3, the J gene TRBJ2-3; 13 bases line up with TRBD2. The junction had 4 bases not matched to a gene; V was cut back by 5 bases and J by 5 bases. Per the germline V gene, CDR1 is SGHNT and CDR2 is YENEEA. The CDR3 extends over 15 amino acids. The whole variable domain, filled in from reference TRBV11-3 and TRBJ2-3, reads EAGVVQSPRYKIIEKKQPVAFWCNPISGHNTLYWYLQNLGQGPELLIRYENEEAVDDSQLPKDRFSAERLKGVDSTLKIQPAELGDSAVYLCASSTGLAGRDTQYFGPGTRLTVL.

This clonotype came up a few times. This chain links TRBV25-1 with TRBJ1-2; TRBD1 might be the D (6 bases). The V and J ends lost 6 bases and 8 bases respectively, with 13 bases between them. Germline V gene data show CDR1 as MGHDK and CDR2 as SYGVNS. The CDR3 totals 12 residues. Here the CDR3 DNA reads TGTGCCAGCAGCCAGGGGATCGGCGGCTACACCTTC. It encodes CASSQGIGGYTF.

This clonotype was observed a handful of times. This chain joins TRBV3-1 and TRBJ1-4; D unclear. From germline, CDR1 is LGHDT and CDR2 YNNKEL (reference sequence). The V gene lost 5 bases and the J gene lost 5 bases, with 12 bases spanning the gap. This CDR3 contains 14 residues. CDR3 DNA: TGTGCCAGCAGCTTACGGACGGGGAATGAAAAACTGTTTTTT. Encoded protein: CASSLRTGNEKLFF.

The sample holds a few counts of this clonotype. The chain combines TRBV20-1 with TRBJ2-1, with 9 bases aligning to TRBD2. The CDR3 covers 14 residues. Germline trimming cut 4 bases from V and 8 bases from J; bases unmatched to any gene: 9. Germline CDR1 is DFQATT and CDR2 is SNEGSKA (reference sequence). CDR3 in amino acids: CSATTGTSLDEQFF. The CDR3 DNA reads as TGCAGTGCTACAACCGGGACTAGCCTCGATGAGCAGTTCTTC.

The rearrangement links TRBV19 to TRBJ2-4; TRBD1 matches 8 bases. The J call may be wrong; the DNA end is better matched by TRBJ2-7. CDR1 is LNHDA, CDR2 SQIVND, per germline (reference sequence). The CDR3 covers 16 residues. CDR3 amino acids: CATQGYGLQGDYEQYF. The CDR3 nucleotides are TGTGCCACTCAAGGGTATGGGTTACAGGGGGACTACGAGCAGTACTTC.

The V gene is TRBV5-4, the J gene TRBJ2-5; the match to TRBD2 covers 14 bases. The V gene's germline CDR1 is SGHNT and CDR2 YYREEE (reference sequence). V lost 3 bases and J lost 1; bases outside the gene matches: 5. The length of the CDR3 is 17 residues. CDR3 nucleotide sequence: TGTGCCAGCAGCTCGGGACTAGCGGGAGATATCCAAGAGACCCAGTACTTC. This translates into CASSSGLAGDIQETQYF. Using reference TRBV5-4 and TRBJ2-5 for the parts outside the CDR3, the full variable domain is ETGVTQSPTHLIKTRGQQVTLRCSSQSGHNTVSWYQQALGQGPQFIFQYYREEENGRGNFPPRFSGLQFPNYSSELNVNALELDDSALYLCASSSGLAGDIQETQYFGPGTRLLVL.

CDR3: CAISDDSSARSEQYF. The CDR3 nucleotides are TGTGCCATCAGTGACGACTCCTCCGCGAGGTCCGAGCAGTACTTC. The chain employs TRBV10-3 and TRBJ2-7; D ambiguous. V was pared by 3 bases and J by 6 bases, with 18 bases between. CDR1 is ENHRY and CDR2 is SYGVKD in the germline V gene. The CDR3 has 15 amino acids.

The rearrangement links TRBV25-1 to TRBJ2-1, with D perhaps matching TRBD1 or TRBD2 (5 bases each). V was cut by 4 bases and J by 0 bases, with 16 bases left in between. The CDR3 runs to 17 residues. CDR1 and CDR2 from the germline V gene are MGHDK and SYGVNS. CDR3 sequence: CASSVPWGSPSYNEQFF. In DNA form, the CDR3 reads TGTGCCAGCAGTGTTCCGTGGGGGAGCCCCTCCTACAATGAGCAGTTCTTC.

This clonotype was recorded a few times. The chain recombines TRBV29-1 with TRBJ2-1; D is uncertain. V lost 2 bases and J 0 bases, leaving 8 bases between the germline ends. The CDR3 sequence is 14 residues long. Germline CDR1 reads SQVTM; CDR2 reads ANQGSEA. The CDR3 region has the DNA TGCAGCGTTGAACCCCGGAGCTCCTACAATGAGCAGTTCTTC. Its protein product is CSVEPRSSYNEQFF.

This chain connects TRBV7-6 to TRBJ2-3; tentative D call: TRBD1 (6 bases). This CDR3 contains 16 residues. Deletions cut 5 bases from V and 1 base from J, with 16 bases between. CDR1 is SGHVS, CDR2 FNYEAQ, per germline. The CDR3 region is CASSPTGLRGTDTQYF. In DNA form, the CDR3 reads TGTGCCAGCAGCCCGACAGGCTTACGAGGCACAGATACGCAGTATTTT.

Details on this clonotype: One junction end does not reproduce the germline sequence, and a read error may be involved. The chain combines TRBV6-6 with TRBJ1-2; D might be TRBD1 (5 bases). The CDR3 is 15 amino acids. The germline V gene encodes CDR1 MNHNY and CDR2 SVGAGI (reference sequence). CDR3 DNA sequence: TGTGCCAGCAGTTACTCCCCTGGAGGGGACTATAGCTACACCTTC. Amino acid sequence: CASSYSPGGDYSYTF.

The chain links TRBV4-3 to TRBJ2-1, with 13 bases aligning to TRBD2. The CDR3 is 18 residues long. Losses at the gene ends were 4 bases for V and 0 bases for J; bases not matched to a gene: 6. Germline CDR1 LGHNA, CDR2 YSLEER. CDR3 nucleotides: TGCGCCAGCAGCCTACTAGCGGGAGGGCTAAGCTCCTACAATGAGCAGTTCTTC. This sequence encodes CASSLLAGGLSSYNEQFF.

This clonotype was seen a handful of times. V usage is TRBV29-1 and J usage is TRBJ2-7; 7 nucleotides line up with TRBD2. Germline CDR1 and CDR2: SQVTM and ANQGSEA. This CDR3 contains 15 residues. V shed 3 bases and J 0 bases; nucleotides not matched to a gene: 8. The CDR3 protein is CSVEGSSGHSYEQYF. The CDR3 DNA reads TGCAGCGTTGAGGGTTCTAGCGGACACTCCTACGAGCAGTACTTC.

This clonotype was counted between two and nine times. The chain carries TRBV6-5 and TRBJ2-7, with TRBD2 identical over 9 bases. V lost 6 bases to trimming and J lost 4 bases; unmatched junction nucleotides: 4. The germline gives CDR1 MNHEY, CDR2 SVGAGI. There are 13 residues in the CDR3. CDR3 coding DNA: TGTGCCAGCAGACGAGGACTAGCGTACGAGCAGTACTTC. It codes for CASRRGLAYEQYF.

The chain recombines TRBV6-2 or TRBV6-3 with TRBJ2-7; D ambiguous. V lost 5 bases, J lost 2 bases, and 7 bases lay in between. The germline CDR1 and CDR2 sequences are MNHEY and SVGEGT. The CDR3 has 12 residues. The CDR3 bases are TGTGCCAGCAGTCCTTACCCCTACGAGCAGTACTTC. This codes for CASSPYPYEQYF.

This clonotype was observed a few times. The DNA of the CDR3 is TGCGCCAGCAGCCTCGGGACAAACGATAACTATGGCTACACCTTC. Translation: CASSLGTNDNYGYTF. V is TRBV5-1 and J is TRBJ1-2, with D tentatively TRBD1 (6 bases). Germline loops: CDR1 SGHRS, CDR2 YFSETQ. This CDR3 region has 15 residues. With 4 bases removed from V and 1 base from J, the gap between germline ends came to 14 bases.

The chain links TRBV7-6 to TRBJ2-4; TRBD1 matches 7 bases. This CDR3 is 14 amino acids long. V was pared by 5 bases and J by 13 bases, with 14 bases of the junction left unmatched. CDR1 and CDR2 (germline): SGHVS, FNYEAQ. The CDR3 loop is CASSAGGTAWEQYF. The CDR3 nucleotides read TGTGCCAGCAGCGCGGGTGGGACAGCGTGGGAGCAGTACTTC.

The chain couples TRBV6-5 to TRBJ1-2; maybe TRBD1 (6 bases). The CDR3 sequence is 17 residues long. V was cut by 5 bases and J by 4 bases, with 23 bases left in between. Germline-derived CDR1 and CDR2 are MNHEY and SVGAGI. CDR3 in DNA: TGTGCCAGCAGTCCCTCGTTCGGGACACCAACCGGCTATGGCTACACCTTC. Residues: CASSPSFGTPTGYGYTF.

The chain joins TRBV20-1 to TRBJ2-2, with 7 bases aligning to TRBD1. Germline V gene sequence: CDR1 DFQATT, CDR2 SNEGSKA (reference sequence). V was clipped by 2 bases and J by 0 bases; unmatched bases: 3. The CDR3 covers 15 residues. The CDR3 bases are TGCAGTGCTAGACGGGACAGTACGAACACCGGGGAGCTGTTTTTT. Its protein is CSARRDSTNTGELFF.

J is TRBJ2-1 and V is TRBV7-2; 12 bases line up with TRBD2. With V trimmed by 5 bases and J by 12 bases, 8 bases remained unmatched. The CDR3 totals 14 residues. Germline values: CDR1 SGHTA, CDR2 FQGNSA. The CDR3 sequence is CASSQGPTSGGQFF. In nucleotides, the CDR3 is TGTGCCAGCAGCCAAGGCCCGACTAGCGGGGGGCAGTTCTTC.

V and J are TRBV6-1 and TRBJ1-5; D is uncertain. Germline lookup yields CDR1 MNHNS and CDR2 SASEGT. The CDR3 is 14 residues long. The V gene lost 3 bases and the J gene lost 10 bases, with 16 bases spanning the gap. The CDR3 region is CASSDTLPGQPQHF. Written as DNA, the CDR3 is TGTGCCAGCAGTGATACGCTTCCTGGCCAACCCCAGCATTTT.

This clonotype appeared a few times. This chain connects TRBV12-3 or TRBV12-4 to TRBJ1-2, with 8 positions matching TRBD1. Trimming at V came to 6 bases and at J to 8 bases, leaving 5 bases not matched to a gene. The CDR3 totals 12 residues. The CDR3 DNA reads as TGTGCCAGCAGAAGGACAGGGCGGGGCTACACCTTC. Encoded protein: CASRRTGRGYTF.

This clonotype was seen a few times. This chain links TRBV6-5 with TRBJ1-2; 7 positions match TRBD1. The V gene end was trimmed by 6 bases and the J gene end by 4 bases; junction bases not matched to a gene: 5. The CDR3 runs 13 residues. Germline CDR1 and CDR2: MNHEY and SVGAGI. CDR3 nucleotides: TGTGCCAGCAGAGAAGGGGGCCTCTATGGCTACACCTTC. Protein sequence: CASREGGLYGYTF.

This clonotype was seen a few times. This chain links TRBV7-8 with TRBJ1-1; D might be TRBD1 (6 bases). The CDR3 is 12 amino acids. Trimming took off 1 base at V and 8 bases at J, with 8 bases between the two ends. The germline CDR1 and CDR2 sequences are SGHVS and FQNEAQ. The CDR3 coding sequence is TGTGCCAGCAGCTTAGTCAGGGGAGAAGCTTTCTTT. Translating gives CASSLVRGEAFF.

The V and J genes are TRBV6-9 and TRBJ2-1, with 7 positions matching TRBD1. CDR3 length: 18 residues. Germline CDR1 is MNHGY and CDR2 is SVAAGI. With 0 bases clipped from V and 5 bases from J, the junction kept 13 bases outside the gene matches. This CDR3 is CASSYSKKITGAHNEQFF. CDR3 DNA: TGTGCCAGCAGTTATTCTAAGAAAATTACAGGGGCGCACAATGAGCAGTTCTTC.

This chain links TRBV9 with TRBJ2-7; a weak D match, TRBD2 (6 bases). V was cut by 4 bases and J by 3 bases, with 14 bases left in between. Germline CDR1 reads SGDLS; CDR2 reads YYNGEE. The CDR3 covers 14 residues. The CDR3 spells CASSPNGGGYEQYF. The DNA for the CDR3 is TGTGCCAGCAGCCCCAATGGGGGAGGCTACGAGCAGTACTTC.